This T cell receptor beta chain was retrieved from a study of T cells expressing NK-cell markers. Whole-study context: Sorted CD3+CD56-NKG2C+, CD3+CD56+NKG2C+ and CD3+CD56+NKG2C- T cells supplied the TCR beta repertoires. Regarding the study as a whole: Dominant NKG2C+ clonotypes accounted for roughly 1.0-8% of CD8+ T cells in over 5 donors.

CDR1 is SGHTA and CDR2 is FQGNSA in the germline V gene. The CDR3 loop spans 15 amino acids. TCRdb re-analyzed the 5' RACE reads; it lists each CDR3 protein once, without DNA. The sample table sets out about 160,000 distinct CDR3 sequences. Details on this clonotype: Its specificity is unknown.

The sample consisted of blood T cells: a sorted CD56 or NKG2C T cell subset, CD4+ or CD8+ T cells, or bulk PBMC T cells (not recorded which). The clonotype comes from a woman aged 18 to 69 in good health. The chain combines TRBV7-2 with TRBJ2-7; TCRdb calls TRBD2, which cannot be checked without DNA. CDR3 in amino acids: CASSLGGLPTYEQYF.